One and the same sample provided the 14 T cell receptor beta chains below, sequenced in a study of T cell responses to AZD1222 COVID-19 vaccine (dated by TCRdb to the early 2020s). The library was produced with the immunoSEQ multiplex PCR assay. TCRdb retrieved this table from immuneACCESS and kept in-frame rearrangements only. Not all clones are present; in checked studies, unresolved V genes account for under half, and no reason is known for the remainder. Present in this sample are about 96,000 clones, roughly nine tenths of which were seen just once. Roughly 1.5% of the sample lies in the top ten. In the paper's terms, the time point label means: baseline before first vaccination. The specimen was peripheral blood, collected on day 0 of AZD1222 vaccination. The receptor set was obtained from an adult in good health.

This clone has only one observation. This rearrangement joins TRBV30 to TRBJ2-5; 8 bases line up with TRBD1. The trim removed 5 bases at V and 9 bases at J, leaving 5 bases unmatched. CDR3 length: 11 residues. Germline CDR1 reads GTSNPN; CDR2 reads SVGIG (reference sequence). The CDR3 here is CAWGTGMSQYF. The CDR3 DNA reads TGTGCCTGGGGGACAGGTATGTCCCAGTACTTC. Based on the CDR3 plus reference TRBV30 and TRBJ2-5, the full variable domain is SQTIHQWPATLVQPVGSPLSLECTVEGTSNPNLYWYRQAAGRGLQLLFYSVGIGQISSEVPQNLSASRPQDRQFILSSKKLLLSDSGFYLCAWGTGMSQYFGPGTRLLVL.

This rearrangement joins TRBV7-9 to TRBJ1-1; D not resolved. V was shortened by 1 base and J by 3 bases, with 6 bases between the two germline ends. The germline V gene encodes CDR1 SEHNR and CDR2 FQNEAQ (reference sequence). CDR3 length: 13 amino acids. CDR3 sequence reads: CASSLEAYTEAFF. The CDR3 DNA reads as TGTGCCAGCAGCTTAGAGGCCTACACTGAAGCTTTCTTT.

The chain joins TRBV27 to TRBJ2-2; tentatively, D is TRBD2 (5 bases). Germline assignment: CDR1 MNHEY and CDR2 SMNVEV (reference sequence). The V and J ends lost 5 bases and 6 bases respectively, with 19 bases between them. The CDR3 contains 16 residues. As DNA, the CDR3 is TGTGCCAGCAGTACCCACGGACGGTCGGGGTCCGGGGAGCTGTTTTTT. It specifies CASSTHGRSGSGELFF.

The gene calls are TRBV3-1 (or the pseudogene TRBV3-2) and TRBJ2-1, with 12 nucleotides matching TRBD2. Germline assignment: CDR1 LGHDT and CDR2 YNNKEL (reference sequence). Unmatched junction bases numbered 2, after V lost 0 bases and J lost 2 bases. The CDR3 is 17 amino acids. The CDR3 sequence: CASSQDTSGGPYNEQFF. The CDR3, as DNA: TGTGCCAGCAGCCAAGATACTAGCGGGGGGCCCTACAATGAGCAGTTCTTC.

This chain links TRBV4-1 with TRBJ1-4; a possible D gene is TRBD1 (5 bases). The ends were cut back, 0 bases at V and 2 bases at J, with 16 bases in the middle. This CDR3 spans 18 amino acids. Germline loops: CDR1 MGHRA, CDR2 YSYEKL. The CDR3 is CASSQERGGDRTNEKLFF. For the CDR3, the DNA is TGCGCCAGCAGCCAAGAACGGGGGGGGGATCGGACTAATGAAAAACTGTTTTTT.

V usage is TRBV18 and J usage is TRBJ1-2, with D uncertain. This CDR3 has 15 amino acids. V was pared by 3 bases and J by 0 bases, with 11 bases between. Germline CDR1 and CDR2: KGHSH and LQKENI. The CDR3 region is CASSPDMEANYGYTF. CDR3 DNA sequence: TGTGCCAGCTCACCCGACATGGAAGCTAACTATGGCTACACCTTC.

V is TRBV4-3 and J is TRBJ1-3; TRBD1 might be the D (6 bases). The V gene lost 2 bases and the J gene lost 7 bases, with 15 bases spanning the gap. This CDR3 is built from 15 residues. Germline lookup yields CDR1 LGHNA and CDR2 YSLEER. CDR3 sequence reads: CASSQNRGGGNTIYF. DNA for the CDR3: TGCGCCAGCAGCCAAAACAGAGGGGGAGGGAACACCATATATTTT.

The chain is built from TRBV7-6 and TRBJ1-3, with TRBD1 as a possible D gene (6 bases). This CDR3 region has 15 residues. The V end lost 3 bases, the J end lost 0 bases, and 9 bases lay between the germline ends. The germline gives CDR1 SGHVS, CDR2 FNYEAQ. In DNA, the CDR3 is TGTGCCAGCAGCTTTACAGGGTACTCTGGAAACACCATATATTTT. Protein sequence: CASSFTGYSGNTIYF.

This chain joins TRBV11-2 and TRBJ1-4, with D tentatively TRBD1 (5 bases). The CDR3 spans 15 residues. With 5 bases removed from V and 5 bases from J, the gap between germline ends came to 15 bases. Germline lookup yields CDR1 SGHAT and CDR2 FQNNGV. The CDR3 DNA reads as TGTGCCAGCAGCGTAAGGGGCGACGGAAATGAAAAACTGTTTTTT. It codes for CASSVRGDGNEKLFF.

The gene calls are TRBV5-1 and TRBJ2-1; possible D gene TRBD2, 6 bases. The CDR3 runs 13 residues. The V end lost 4 bases, the J end lost 8 bases, and 13 bases lay between the germline ends. Germline lookup yields CDR1 SGHRS and CDR2 YFSETQ. CDR3 coding DNA: TGCGCCAGCAGCCGGCGGGACTCTTATGAGCAGTTCTTC. Its protein is CASSRRDSYEQFF.

The chain combines TRBV11-1 with TRBJ1-6; D not resolved. The CDR3 has 14 residues. Germline assignment: CDR1 SGHAT and CDR2 FQDESV (reference sequence). Trimming pared 5 bases from V and 14 bases from J, leaving 19 bases between. CDR3 sequence: CASSPPEVSSALHF. The CDR3 DNA sequence: TGTGCCAGCAGCCCCCCGGAGGTATCCTCGGCCCTCCACTTT.

The CDR3, as DNA: TGTGCCAGCAGCTCCCTCCCACAGGGGCGCGGCTACACCTTC. It yields the protein CASSSLPQGRGYTF. This chain joins TRBV11-2 and TRBJ1-2, with 7 bases identical to TRBD1. The germline gives CDR1 SGHAT, CDR2 FQNNGV. Trimming removed 4 bases from V and 8 bases from J; junction bases left unmatched: 10. The CDR3 loop spans 14 amino acids.

This rearrangement joins TRBV5-4 to TRBJ2-1; possible D gene TRBD1, 5 bases. V was pared by 0 bases and J by 2 bases, with 12 bases between. The CDR3 totals 16 residues. The V gene's germline CDR1 is SGHNT and CDR2 YYREEE (reference sequence). CDR3 nucleotides: TGTGCCAGCAGCTTGGTGGACACCTACCCCTACAATGAGCAGTTCTTC. This translates into CASSLVDTYPYNEQFF.

This chain uses TRBV7-9 with TRBJ1-1; 8 positions agree with TRBD1. The CDR3 spans 13 residues. J gave up 3 bases and V 5 bases, and 2 bases lay outside the gene matches. Germline V gene sequence: CDR1 SEHNR, CDR2 FQNEAQ (reference sequence). The CDR3 is CASSAQGDTEAFF. The CDR3 bases are TGTGCCAGCAGCGCACAGGGGGACACTGAAGCTTTCTTT.